This T cell receptor (beta chain) originates from a study of long-term antiretroviral therapy in people with HIV (dated by TCRdb to between 2021 and 2024). Context from the whole study: Collection of the earliest samples took place about a decade ahead of the 2015 WHO recommendation for immediate ART, at a time when ART was typically delayed until CD4 counts fell. Whether ART initiation and durable HIV suppression were associated with changes in peripheral blood TRB repertoire composition and diversity was tested in a retrospective serial study. From 30 adults with confirmed HIV infection, the cohort provided approximately 190 cryopreserved PBMC samples, gathered serially across a mean of around six years (range 1-12). Of the approximately 30 participants with HIV, 10 to 11 were female. Test extractions of a monoclonal T-cell line alongside 30 to 35 polyclonal samples showed no cross-contamination during QIAcube processing.

Worth noting for this clone: The target of this receptor is not known. The record has no base qualities; no much larger clone is one base away.

The immunoSEQ hsTCRB v3.0 assay was used at survey level resolution for TRB variable region sequencing. TRB sequencing targeted a depth of roughly 35,000-50,000 T-cell genomes per sample. Pooled TRB libraries were sequenced on an Illumina MiSeq with a v3 150-cycle kit. The authors processed their data as follows. Analysis of repertoires was carried out in R inside a reproducible Nextflow workflow spanning QC, data transformation and analysis. LymphoSeq2, an R package for exploring AIRR-Seq data, was used to implement the custom analyses. A handful of samples that produced fewer than 5000 total TRB sequences were removed, so fewer than 200 HIV repertoires were analyzed. Among the 170 to 200 retained HIV repertoires, more than 55 were collected before ART initiation and 129 after ART initiation. Repertoires were downsampled to 5000 TRB nucleotide sequences, and summary statistics were averaged over 100 downsampling iterations. The analysis kept only TRB sequences whose CDR3 regions were at least seven amino acids long. Two measures captured diversity: a Shannon entropy-derived clonality score and the Gini coefficient. In repertoire networks, the top 5000 CDR3 amino acid sequences were linked whenever an edit distance of one separated two sequences. Antigen specificity groups and MHC restriction were predicted for TRB CDR3 amino acid sequences with GLIPH2. Known CMV, EBV, HIV or tissue antigen associations were flagged by matching CDR3 amino acid sequences against VDJdb and McPAS-TCR. Pre-ART, post-ART and control groups were compared with Wilcoxon signed-rank tests and Holm-Bonferroni correction. Entries here come from immuneACCESS through TCRdb and include only in-frame sequences with V and J called. Some clones fail to appear in such tables; in the studies checked, an unresolved V gene covers under half of the shortfall, and the cause of the remainder is unknown. D and trimming come from the DNA, and the V and J calls and clone size come from that table. The sample profile shows around 20,000 clones; roughly 79% of them were found once. Together, the top ten hold less than 15% of the sample.

Study-wide findings and limitations: Narrower CDR3 length ranges were observed in HIV repertoires than in controls, and an antigen-experienced repertoire with only a slight naive shift after ART was suggested by the network structure. Inferences about post-ART repertoire changes were limited because no data were available on ART adherence, viral resistance or therapy changes. ART initiation was associated with a significant increase in TRB diversity, but diversity stayed significantly below transplant donor controls even after long-term ART. Expanded TRB clones identified before ART initiation dominated the repertoire across all time points, though the dominance fluctuated and decreased in many PLHIV after ART. The samples span the years 2004 to 2017, and the ART regimens used may be less effective than current regimens. Because cell numbers in pre-ART samples were limited, unsorted PBMC were profiled instead of sorted CD4+ and CD8+ T cells. Since PBMC availability was limited, sequencing covered only the TCR beta chain, with no alpha chain pairing.

Trimming takes 0 bases from V and 9 bases from J, and the germline ends sit 18 bases apart. CDR1 SGHRS and CDR2 YFSETQ are derived from the germline V gene. The CDR3 sequence holds 15 residues, the cysteine and phenylalanine included. The CDR3 DNA has 45 bases and is translated from base 1. Inclusion was restricted to participants for whom at least one PBMC sample before ART initiation and at least two post-ART samples were available. Treatment was received in the United States of America by all participants with HIV. Before DNA extraction, cryopreserved samples of about 0.95-11 million PBMC were thawed and then washed. At the time of the earliest PBMC sample, participants with HIV were aged between roughly 20 and 54 years. PBMC samples were contributed by each participant from 1-4 timepoints before ART initiation and 2-8 timepoints after ART initiation, with a median of 7 samples. Serial HIV viral load, CD4+ T-cell count, ART history and demographic data were obtained for every participant. Genomic DNA was extracted from unsorted PBMC with a Qiagen kit on a QIAcube, with processing performed in batches of 12 samples.

Source: unsorted PBMCs, taken 0.1 years before starting antiretroviral therapy. This sequence was found in a man aged 40-49 years with HIV. Recombination joined TRBV5-1 with TRBJ1-2; there is no confident call for the D gene. DNA sequence: TGCGCCAGCAGCTTGGCGGGAACGAGTGTGGGTAGCTACACCTTC. Its product reads: CASSLAGTSVGSYTF.